This T cell receptor (beta chain) was recorded in a study of shared clonotypes between healthy human individuals. Sequenced by immunoSEQ multiplex PCR; TCRdb stores in-frame clones only, minus some. The sample lists around 2.3 million clones; approximately 96% were seen once. Per germline, CDR1 SEHNR and CDR2 FQNEAQ (reference sequence). CDR3 length equals 16 residues. The V and J ends lost 1 base and 4 bases, in that order; junction bases with no gene match: 6. The V and J genes are TRBV7-9 and TRBJ2-5, with 10 bases matching TRBD1. This clonotype was obtained from a man in his late teens or twenties in good health. Sequenced material: naive CD4+ T cells sorted from blood. Subset given: CD45RA+ positively selected. DNA for the CDR3: TGTGCCAGCAGCTTAGAAGACAGGGGGCGGGGAGAGACCCAGTACTTC. Its translation is CASSLEDRGRGETQYF.